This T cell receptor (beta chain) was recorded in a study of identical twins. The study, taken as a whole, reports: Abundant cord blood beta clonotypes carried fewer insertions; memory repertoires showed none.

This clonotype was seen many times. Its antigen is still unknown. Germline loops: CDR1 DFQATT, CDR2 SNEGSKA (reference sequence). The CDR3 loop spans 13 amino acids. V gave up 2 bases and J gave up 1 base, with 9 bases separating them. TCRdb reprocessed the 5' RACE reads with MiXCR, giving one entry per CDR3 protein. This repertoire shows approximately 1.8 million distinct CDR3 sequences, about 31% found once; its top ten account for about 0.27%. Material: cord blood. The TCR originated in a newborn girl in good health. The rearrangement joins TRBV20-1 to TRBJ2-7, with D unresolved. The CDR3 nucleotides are TGCAGTGCTAGACTCCGGGTATCCTACGAGCAGTACTTC. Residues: CSARLRVSYEQYF.